Presented here are 2 T cell receptor beta chains from one specimen sequenced in a study of read filtering for tumor transcriptome and immune sequencing. The library was built from 400 ng RNA with molecular barcoded adaptors for alpha/delta and beta/gamma chains. One entry per CDR3 protein, called by TCRdb with MiXCR from the reads. The sample lists 45,000 to 55,000 distinct CDR3 sequences; about an eighth were seen once. The sequenced sample consisted of a population of CD138-negative cells sorted from bone marrow. Every receptor here comes from a donor at least 40 years old with multiple myeloma.

This clonotype was counted at least ten times. The rearrangement links TRBV7-3 to TRBJ2-2, with TRBD2 as a possible D gene (6 bases). There are 15 residues in the CDR3. CDR1 is SGHTA, CDR2 FQGTGA, per germline. V was trimmed by 6 bases and J by 0 bases, leaving 11 bases between them. CDR3 region: CASRTGSTNTGELFF. Written as DNA, the CDR3 is TGTGCCAGCAGGACCGGGAGCACGAACACCGGGGAGCTGTTTTTT.

This clonotype was observed many times. CDR3 loop: CSVGTGENSPLHF. CDR3 sequence (DNA): TGCAGCGTCGGGACAGGGGAAAATTCACCCCTCCACTTT. The chain joins TRBV29-1 to TRBJ1-6, with 10 bases lining up with TRBD1. J lost 7 bases, V lost 6 bases, and 3 bases had no gene match. The CDR3 runs to 13 residues. Germline CDR1 SQVTM, CDR2 ANQGSEA.